This TCR beta chain came from a study of shared clonotypes between healthy human individuals. The CDR3 has 15 residues. CDR1 is MNHEY, CDR2 SMNVEV, per germline (reference sequence). Trimming cost V 0 bases and J 0 bases; bases outside gene matches: 2. The naive CD8 subset, CD45RO-negative cells positively selected for CCR7, excluded terminally differentiated effector memory CD45RA+ cells. At a deep level, the assay was run. Here immunoSEQ multiplex PCR was the method, and the copy in TCRdb shows in-frame clones only, minus some. Of more than 2 million clones in the sample, around 95% were seen once. Concerning this clone: This sample also contains other DNA sequences that code for the same CDR3.

This TCR was sampled from a man aged 18-30 years in good health. Some clones in this sample may be carry-over from other donors' samples. Input material: naive CD8+ T cells from PBMCs. V usage is TRBV27 and J usage is TRBJ2-7, with TRBD1 identical over 7 bases. The DNA of the CDR3 is TGTGCCAGCAGTTTATCTGGGACAGCCTCCTACGAGCAGTACTTC. This translates into CASSLSGTASYEQYF.